One and the same sample provided the 25 T cell receptor beta chains below, sequenced in a study of cytomegalovirus exposure and HLA in healthy donors. Amplification used 60 Vbeta primers and 13 Jbeta primers. Measured with immunoSEQ multiplex PCR; TCRdb has only the in-frame clones, and not every one. The data contain more than 85,000 clones, roughly 80% of them singletons. The sequencing sample was made of PBMCs. The source of these receptors is a man in his forties or fifties in good health and CMV-seronegative.

This clone was observed a single time. V is TRBV7-8 and J is TRBJ1-1; D is uncertain. The germline CDR1 and CDR2 sequences are SGHVS and FQNEAQ. CDR3 size: 15 residues. Deletions cut 1 base from V and 5 bases from J, with 14 bases between. CDR3 DNA: TGTGCCAGCAGCTTAGTAGCGTTTTATGGGACTGAAGCTTTCTTT. The encoded protein is CASSLVAFYGTEAFF.

This chain links TRBV11-2 with TRBJ2-7; the match to TRBD2 covers 12 bases. Germline CDR1 and CDR2: SGHAT and FQNNGV. The CDR3 is 16 amino acids. The V gene end was trimmed by 2 bases and the J gene end by 7 bases; junction bases not matched to a gene: 9. This chain's CDR3 is CASSLILAGGPWEQYF. Here the CDR3 DNA reads TGTGCCAGCAGCTTAATCCTAGCGGGAGGGCCTTGGGAGCAGTACTTC.

There are a few counts of this clone. This chain uses TRBV7-2 with TRBJ1-1, with D possibly being TRBD1 (6 bases). In germline, CDR1 is SGHTA, CDR2 FQGNSA. With 5 bases removed from V and 5 bases from J, the gap between germline ends came to 9 bases. The CDR3 covers 12 residues. CDR3 in DNA: TGTGCCAGCAGCATACAGGGAACTGAAGCTTTCTTT. Protein sequence: CASSIQGTEAFF.

The chain uses TRBV11-2 and TRBJ2-4; D is possibly TRBD2 (6 bases). CDR1 is SGHAT and CDR2 is FQNNGV in the germline V gene. V was pared by 1 base and J by 13 bases, with 14 bases between. The CDR3 length is 13 residues. CDR3 protein: CASSLAPRRGQYF. CDR3 nucleotide sequence: TGTGCCAGCAGCTTAGCCCCCCGCCGGGGGCAGTACTTC.

This chain joins TRBV28 and TRBJ1-3; 7 bases fit TRBD1. The CDR3 runs 17 residues. Losses at the gene ends were 7 bases for V and 0 bases for J; bases not matched to a gene: 12. Germline CDR1 MDHEN, CDR2 SYDVKM. CDR3 sequence reads: CASTTGTAPSSGNTIYF. The CDR3 DNA reads TGTGCCAGCACTACCGGGACAGCGCCTAGCTCTGGAAACACCATATATTTT.

This chain uses TRBV5-1 with TRBJ2-3; 7 nucleotides align to TRBD2. J gave up 1 base and V 0 bases, and 8 bases lay outside the gene matches. CDR1 and CDR2 (germline): SGHRS, YFSETQ. The CDR3 runs to 17 residues. The CDR3 sequence: CASSLAKRGPRTDTQYF. CDR3 coding DNA: TGCGCCAGCAGCTTGGCAAAGCGGGGTCCACGCACAGATACGCAGTATTTT.

The V gene is TRBV7-9, the J gene TRBJ2-1; 10 nucleotides line up with TRBD2. V lost 2 bases and J lost 0; bases outside the gene matches: 10. The CDR3 contains 19 residues. CDR1 and CDR2 from the germline V gene are SEHNR and FQNEAQ (reference sequence). CDR3 in DNA: TGTGCCAGCAGCTTATCCCTAGCGGGGGTTTTAAGCTCCTACAATGAGCAGTTCTTC. Protein product: CASSLSLAGVLSSYNEQFF.

A remark on this clone: This sample also contains other DNA sequences that code for the same CDR3. The V and J genes are TRBV19 and TRBJ1-2, with 9 bases fitting TRBD1. The CDR3 contains 13 residues. Germline V gives CDR1 LNHDA, CDR2 SQIVND (reference sequence). Germline trimming cut 5 bases from V and 4 bases from J; bases unmatched to any gene: 2. The chain's CDR3 is CASSSTGGYGYTF. In DNA, the CDR3 is TGTGCCAGTAGTTCGACAGGGGGCTATGGCTACACCTTC.

The chain uses TRBV2 and TRBJ2-1; D possibly corresponds to TRBD1 (5 bases). V was cut by 7 bases and J by 3 bases, with 19 bases left in between. The germline gives CDR1 SNHLY, CDR2 FYNNEI. This CDR3 has 16 amino acids. CDR3: CASTYRQGDYYNEQFF. CDR3 in DNA: TGTGCCAGCACCTATCGGCAGGGTGATTACTACAATGAGCAGTTCTTC.

The rearrangement links TRBV18 to TRBJ2-6; 8 positions match TRBD1. V was clipped by 3 bases and J by 1 base; unmatched bases: 5. Germline CDR1 KGHSH, CDR2 LQKENI. This CDR3 comprises 17 residues. Here the CDR3 DNA reads TGTGCCAGCTCACCGCAACGACAGGGGTCTGGGGCCAACGTCCTGACTTTC. This encodes CASSPQRQGSGANVLTF.

The chain combines TRBV27 with TRBJ2-5; D uncertain. The better agreement between TRBJ2-7 and the DNA end casts doubt on the J call. The CDR3 runs to 12 residues. Per the germline V gene, CDR1 is MNHEY and CDR2 is SMNVEV (reference sequence). The CDR3 here is CASSTYRNEQYF. DNA of the CDR3: TGTGCCAGCAGTACCTATCGCAACGAGCAGTACTTC.

The chain carries TRBV5-1 and TRBJ2-1, with D possibly TRBD2 on 6 matching bases. Trimming removed 2 bases at V and 4 bases at J, with 10 bases between. Germline CDR1 reads SGHRS; CDR2 reads YFSETQ. The CDR3 covers 14 residues. CDR3 residues: CASSFGGAYNEQFF. The CDR3 region has the DNA TGCGCCAGCAGCTTCGGGGGAGCGTACAATGAGCAGTTCTTC.

J is TRBJ1-5 and V is TRBV6-1, with TRBD1 matching 12 bases. This CDR3 region has 18 residues. CDR1 is MNHNS, CDR2 SASEGT, per germline. V lost 3 bases and J lost 0; bases outside the gene matches: 6. The CDR3 region is CASSEGQGAEYSNQPQHF. The CDR3 nucleotides are TGTGCCAGCAGTGAGGGACAGGGGGCCGAGTATAGCAATCAGCCCCAGCATTTT.

This chain joins TRBV7-3 and TRBJ1-2, with D maybe TRBD1 (6 bases). Trimming took off 5 bases at V and 6 bases at J, with 13 bases between the two ends. CDR3 size: 13 residues. Germline V lookup: CDR1 SGHTA, CDR2 FQGTGA. CDR3 residues: CASSHEQGHGYTF. Written as DNA, the CDR3 is TGTGCCAGCAGCCACGAACAGGGCCATGGCTACACCTTC.

The chain is built from TRBV5-1 and TRBJ2-5; D not resolved. The J call is doubtful: the DNA matches TRBJ2-7 better. CDR3 length: 15 amino acids. Germline CDR1 is SGHRS and CDR2 is YFSETQ. The DNA for the CDR3 is TGCGCCAGCAGCTTGATTCTTCACGGTTCCTACGAGCAGTACTTC. This encodes CASSLILHGSYEQYF.

The chain carries TRBV28 and TRBJ1-5; 9 nucleotides match TRBD1. Germline CDR1 MDHEN, CDR2 SYDVKM. The CDR3 sequence is 15 residues long. The trim removed 3 bases at V and 5 bases at J, leaving 5 bases unmatched. CDR3 amino acids: CASSFGTGRDQPQHF. Here the CDR3 DNA reads TGTGCCAGCAGTTTTGGGACAGGGCGCGATCAGCCCCAGCATTTT.

The gene calls are TRBV14 and TRBJ2-3; 7 nucleotides align to TRBD2. Trimming took 4 bases from V and 2 from J; bases not matched to a gene: 3. In germline, CDR1 is SGHDN, CDR2 FVKESK. This CDR3 contains 14 residues. The CDR3 sequence: CASSRRGDTDTQYF. In DNA form, the CDR3 reads TGTGCCAGCAGCCGACGGGGGGACACAGATACGCAGTATTTT.

The chain employs TRBV27 and TRBJ1-6; D might be TRBD1 (6 bases). Germline assignment: CDR1 MNHEY and CDR2 SMNVEV (reference sequence). The length of the CDR3 is 16 residues. With 5 bases removed from V and 0 bases from J, the gap between germline ends came to 11 bases. The CDR3 sequence is CASSLQGSSYNSPLHF. CDR3 DNA: TGTGCCAGCAGTCTCCAGGGGAGCTCCTATAATTCACCCCTCCACTTT.

This chain uses TRBV29-1 with TRBJ2-3; 9 bases align to TRBD1. Germline V gene lookup returns CDR1 SQVTM and CDR2 ANQGSEA. The CDR3 runs 12 residues. Losses at the gene ends were 7 bases for V and 4 bases for J; bases not matched to a gene: 3. Written as DNA, the CDR3 is TGCAGCGGGGGACAGGGAGCAGATACGCAGTATTTT. Protein sequence: CSGGQGADTQYF.

The rearrangement uses TRBV19 and TRBJ2-7; TRBD2 agrees at 11 bases. Trimming removed 6 bases from V and 3 bases from J; junction bases left unmatched: 4. The CDR3 has 14 residues. The germline V gene encodes CDR1 LNHDA and CDR2 SQIVND (reference sequence). This CDR3 reads CASSMTSGNYEQYF. The CDR3 DNA sequence: TGTGCCAGTAGCATGACTAGCGGGAACTACGAGCAGTACTTC.

The CDR3 DNA reads TGTGCCAGCAGTTTTTCGGGGACTGAAGCTTTCTTT. This codes for CASSFSGTEAFF. V and J are TRBV27 and TRBJ1-1; D not certain. This CDR3 region has 12 residues. The V gene lost 3 bases and the J gene lost 5 bases, with 7 bases spanning the gap. Per the germline V gene, CDR1 is MNHEY and CDR2 is SMNVEV (reference sequence).

The rearrangement uses TRBV5-4 and TRBJ2-2, with D unclear. This CDR3 region has 14 residues. CDR1 is SGHNT and CDR2 is YYREEE in the germline V gene (reference sequence). Trimming took 2 bases from V and 0 from J, leaving 5 bases between them. The CDR3 nucleotides read TGTGCCAGCAGCTTAGACACGAACACCGGGGAGCTGTTTTTT. As protein: CASSLDTNTGELFF.

The CDR3 sequence is CASSPEPYGYTF. DNA of the CDR3: TGTGCCAGCTCACCAGAGCCATATGGCTACACCTTC. The chain carries TRBV18 and TRBJ1-2; D is unclear. V gave up 2 bases and J gave up 5 bases, with 6 bases separating them. CDR1 is KGHSH and CDR2 is LQKENI in the germline V gene. The CDR3 loop spans 12 amino acids.

This clone showed up just a few times. The chain links TRBV6-4 to TRBJ1-1; tentatively, D is TRBD1 (6 bases). CDR3 length: 14 residues. Trimming removed 0 bases at V and 5 bases at J, with 10 bases between. Germline CDR1 MRHNA, CDR2 SNTAGT. The CDR3 loop is CASSDSNRATEAFF. DNA of the CDR3: TGTGCCAGCAGTGACTCTAACAGGGCTACTGAAGCTTTCTTT.

V is TRBV5-1 and J is TRBJ2-3, with TRBD2 matching 9 bases. CDR3 length: 16 amino acids. V trimming: 4 bases; J trimming: 1 base; junction bases outside the gene matches: 7. Germline V gene lookup returns CDR1 SGHRS and CDR2 YFSETQ. The CDR3 here is CASSEIAGEGTDTQYF. The DNA of the CDR3 is TGCGCCAGCAGCGAGATAGCGGGAGAGGGCACAGATACGCAGTATTTT.